These 2 T cell receptor beta chains were sequenced from one sample in a study of T cell repertoires in cytomegalovirus infection. Antigen specificity for these receptors is unknown. Each CDR3 protein is one row after TCRdb ran MiXCR on the reads. This sample has about 480,000 distinct CDR3 sequences, with around 30% found just once. The input for sequencing was cultured PBMCs, taken from culture after CMV antigen stimulation. The receptor source for this set is a human donor in good health (CMV status not recorded). Some clones in this sample may be carry-over from other donors' samples.

This clonotype was counted only a few times. V is TRBV7-3 and J is TRBJ1-1, with D hard to call. The CDR3 extends over 13 amino acids. The V gene lost 5 bases and the J gene lost 5 bases, with 12 bases spanning the gap. CDR1 and CDR2 from the germline V gene are SGHTA and FQGTGA. The CDR3 bases are TGTGCCAGCAGCCCCCTCGGGTCGACTGAAGCTTTCTTT. Amino acid sequence: CASSPLGSTEAFF.

The chain employs TRBV6-5 and TRBJ1-2; 10 bases agree with TRBD1. Trimming removed 5 bases from V and 8 bases from J; junction bases left unmatched: 8. CDR3 length: 14 amino acids. Germline CDR1 is MNHEY and CDR2 is SVGAGI. The CDR3 DNA reads as TGTGCCAGCAGTCGGGACAGGGGATATGGAGGCTACACCTTC. This sequence encodes CASSRDRGYGGYTF.